Listed here are 32 T cell receptor beta chains from one sample, sequenced in a study of OX40 agonist ivuxolimab in advanced cancers. Only in-frame clones appear in the TCRdb table, and some are missing; sequencing was by immunoSEQ multiplex PCR. The table includes tens of thousands of clones, roughly 85% detected once. Here the sequenced sample was CD4+ or CD8+ T cells sorted from blood, taken in a trial of the OX40 agonist ivuxolimab. All receptors derive from an adult with an advanced solid tumor such as melanoma, head and neck, liver or kidney cancer.

The V call is TRBV30, the J call TRBJ2-7, with D possibly being TRBD2 (7 bases). Deletions cut 5 bases from V and 4 bases from J, with 15 bases between. The CDR3 runs 13 residues. Germline V gene data show CDR1 as GTSNPN and CDR2 as SVGIG (reference sequence). CDR3 coding DNA: TGTGCCTGGTCTATAGGGGGGGGGTACGAGCAGTACTTC. This encodes CAWSIGGGYEQYF.

This chain links TRBV6-5 with TRBJ2-3; D perhaps matches TRBD2 (7 bases). Germline values: CDR1 MNHEY, CDR2 SVGAGI. V was shortened by 4 bases and J by 2 bases, with 16 bases between the two germline ends. There are 16 residues in the CDR3. The CDR3 reads CASSWRGGGITDTQYF. The CDR3 DNA sequence: TGTGCCAGCAGTTGGAGAGGGGGGGGGATCACAGATACGCAGTATTTT.

V is TRBV9 and J is TRBJ2-2; tentatively, D is TRBD1 or TRBD2 (5 bases each). Germline V gene data show CDR1 as SGDLS and CDR2 as YYNGEE. The CDR3 totals 16 residues. Trimming left V 4 bases short and J 3 bases short, with 16 bases between. The CDR3 nucleotides read TGTGCCAGCAGCTTCCGGGACGATTTGTACACCGGGGAGCTGTTTTTT. Its protein product is CASSFRDDLYTGELFF.

The chain employs TRBV7-2 and TRBJ1-2, with D perhaps TRBD1 (6 bases). The CDR3 extends over 15 amino acids. Germline values: CDR1 SGHTA, CDR2 FQGNSA. V gave up 0 bases and J gave up 7 bases, with 15 bases separating them. The CDR3 DNA reads TGTGCCAGCAGCTTAGCGGTCGCAGGGGTGGGTGGCTACACCTTC. As protein: CASSLAVAGVGGYTF.

V is TRBV2 and J is TRBJ1-4; the D is unclear. From germline, CDR1 is SNHLY and CDR2 FYNNEI. The length of the CDR3 is 18 residues. Trimming removed 10 bases at V and 0 bases at J, with 24 bases between. CDR3 amino acids: CAITHPRTRIPTNEKLFF. The CDR3 DNA is TGTGCCATCACCCACCCGCGCACACGGATACCAACTAATGAAAAACTGTTTTTT.

The chain combines TRBV6-1 with TRBJ2-1; TRBD2 matches at 7 bases. CDR1 is MNHNS, CDR2 SASEGT, per germline. The CDR3 length is 15 residues. V was pared by 10 bases and J by 5 bases, with 14 bases of the junction left unmatched. CDR3 amino acids: CATRRSSGYNNEQFF. The CDR3 bases are TGTGCCACCCGACGTTCTAGCGGATATAACAATGAGCAGTTCTTC.

The CDR3 spells CASSLRVAPDTQYF. CDR3 nucleotide sequence: TGTGCCAGCAGTTTAAGGGTGGCCCCAGATACGCAGTATTTT. This chain joins TRBV28 and TRBJ2-3; no clear D. The V end lost 2 bases, the J end lost 4 bases, and 10 bases lay between the germline ends. The CDR3 extends over 14 amino acids. From germline, CDR1 is MDHEN and CDR2 SYDVKM.

The rearrangement uses TRBV27 and TRBJ2-7; 9 nucleotides line up with TRBD1. The CDR3 runs 13 residues. V gave up 11 bases and J gave up 6 bases; unmatched junction bases: 11. Germline V lookup: CDR1 MNHEY, CDR2 SMNVEV (reference sequence). CDR3 in amino acids: CASHRDRVREQYF. As DNA, the CDR3 is TGTGCCTCCCATCGGGACAGGGTTCGCGAGCAGTACTTC.

The chain employs TRBV5-1 and TRBJ1-4, with D hard to call. This CDR3 is 13 amino acids long. Germline lookup yields CDR1 SGHRS and CDR2 YFSETQ. Trimming stripped 0 bases from V and 4 bases from J, with 4 bases between. The DNA for the CDR3 is TGCGCCAGCAGCTTGGATGTTAATGAAAAACTGTTTTTT. Amino acid sequence: CASSLDVNEKLFF.

The rearrangement links TRBV2 to TRBJ2-1; the D gene is possibly TRBD2 (6 bases). The V gene lost 10 bases and the J gene lost 8 bases, with 18 bases spanning the gap. CDR1 and CDR2 from the germline V gene are SNHLY and FYNNEI. This CDR3 is built from 13 residues. CDR3 nucleotide sequence: TGTGCCACCTCGGGACTCCCTGGGGATGAGCAGTTCTTC. It specifies CATSGLPGDEQFF.

Relative to its sample, this clone is medium-sized. This sequence joins TRBV18 and TRBJ2-1, with TRBD2 identical over 9 bases. V shed 6 bases, J shed 2 bases, and the junction held 5 bases outside the gene matches. CDR3 length equals 15 residues. Germline loops: CDR1 KGHSH, CDR2 LQKENI. This CDR3 is CASSPQRGAYNEQFF. Written as DNA, the CDR3 is TGTGCCAGCTCCCCGCAGCGGGGGGCCTACAATGAGCAGTTCTTC.

The chain employs TRBV28 and TRBJ1-5; D ambiguous. The germline gives CDR1 MDHEN, CDR2 SYDVKM. CDR3 length equals 16 residues. V lost 6 bases and J 2 bases, leaving 17 bases between the germline ends. The CDR3 loop is CASRPFGGSGNQPQHF. The CDR3 DNA follows: TGTGCCAGCAGACCCTTTGGAGGCTCGGGCAATCAGCCCCAGCATTTT.

The J gene is TRBJ2-1, the V gene TRBV11-2; D not resolved. This CDR3 has 14 amino acids. With 2 bases removed from V and 0 bases from J, the gap between germline ends came to 5 bases. The germline V gene has CDR1 SGHAT and CDR2 FQNNGV. CDR3 nucleotide sequence: TGTGCCAGCAGCTTACCCTCCTCCTACAATGAGCAGTTCTTC. Translation: CASSLPSSYNEQFF.

The chain joins TRBV6-1 to TRBJ2-5; D is uncertain. The J call could be wrong; TRBJ2-7 is a better fit for the DNA end. Germline V gene data show CDR1 as MNHNS and CDR2 as SASEGT. The CDR3 consists of 12 residues. The DNA of the CDR3 is TGTGCCAGCAGTGAAAATTCCTACGAGCAGTACTTC. This sequence encodes CASSENSYEQYF.

The chain has TRBV5-1 and TRBJ2-6; 9 bases agree with TRBD1. V lost 4 bases to trimming and J lost 2 bases; unmatched junction nucleotides: 7. The CDR3 loop spans 17 amino acids. The V gene's germline CDR1 is SGHRS and CDR2 YFSETQ. CDR3 sequence: CASSRGTGRPGANVLTF. The CDR3 DNA follows: TGCGCCAGCAGCCGGGGGACAGGGAGGCCTGGGGCCAACGTCCTGACTTTC.

V and J are TRBV11-3 and TRBJ1-1; 8 nucleotides align to TRBD1. The germline V gene has CDR1 SGHNT and CDR2 YENEEA. V trimming: 5 bases; J trimming: 9 bases; junction bases outside the gene matches: 5. The CDR3 runs 12 residues. The CDR3 is CASSPDRGQAFF. CDR3 nucleotides: TGTGCCAGCAGCCCCGACAGGGGTCAAGCTTTCTTT.

The chain carries TRBV14 and TRBJ2-5, with D unclear. The ends were cut back, 0 bases at V and 5 bases at J, with 10 bases in the middle. This CDR3 is built from 14 residues. Germline V CDR1 and CDR2: SGHDN, FVKESK. The CDR3 loop reads CASSQDGMRETQYF. For the CDR3, the DNA is TGTGCCAGCAGCCAAGATGGAATGAGGGAGACCCAGTACTTC.

This chain connects TRBV4-1 to TRBJ2-3; D possibly corresponds to TRBD2 (5 bases). V was cut by 4 bases and J by 1 base, with 15 bases left in between. CDR3 length equals 16 residues. Per germline, CDR1 MGHRA and CDR2 YSYEKL. CDR3 region: CASSRSLAEGTDTQYF. CDR3 nucleotides: TGCGCCAGCAGCCGAAGTCTAGCAGAAGGCACAGATACGCAGTATTTT.

In its sample, this clone was seen a few times. V usage is TRBV30 and J usage is TRBJ1-1; D is perhaps TRBD1 (5 bases). The ends were cut back, 3 bases at V and 8 bases at J, with 16 bases in the middle. CDR3 length equals 13 residues. Germline V CDR1 and CDR2: GTSNPN, SVGIG (reference sequence). This CDR3 reads CAWRKQVQEEAFF. The CDR3 DNA sequence: TGTGCCTGGAGGAAACAGGTACAGGAGGAAGCTTTCTTT. The whole variable domain, filled in from reference TRBV30 and TRBJ1-1, reads SQTIHQWPATLVQPVGSPLSLECTVEGTSNPNLYWYRQAAGRGLQLLFYSVGIGQISSEVPQNLSASRPQDRQFILSSKKLLLSDSGFYLCAWRKQVQEEAFFGQGTRLTVV.

This chain links TRBV2 with TRBJ2-5; D might be TRBD1 (5 bases). The closer fit of TRBJ2-7 to the DNA end suggests the J call may be wrong. Germline V lookup: CDR1 SNHLY, CDR2 FYNNEI. This CDR3 comprises 12 residues. CDR3 nucleotide sequence: TGTGCCAGCAGTGAACAGGGCTACGAGCAGTACTTC. Translated: CASSEQGYEQYF.

CDR3 in amino acids: CASRDSSGNTIYF. The CDR3 DNA reads as TGTGCCAGCAGAGACAGCTCTGGAAACACCATATATTTT. V and J are TRBV7-9 and TRBJ1-3, with D possibly being TRBD1 (5 bases). CDR3 length: 13 amino acids. The germline gives CDR1 SEHNR, CDR2 FQNEAQ (reference sequence). V shed 6 bases and J shed 0 bases, with 6 bases lying between them. The full variable domain, its missing parts supplied by reference TRBV7-9 and TRBJ1-3, is DTGVSQNPRHKITKRGQNVTFRCDPISEHNRLYWYRQTLGQGPEFLTYFQNEAQLEKSRLLSDRFSAERPKGSFSTLEIQRTEQGDSAMYLCASRDSSGNTIYFGEGSWLTVV.

This clone was seen only once. The chain couples TRBV29-1 to TRBJ2-1; a possible D gene is TRBD2 (5 bases). Germline lookup yields CDR1 SQVTM and CDR2 ANQGSEA. The V end was cut by 6 bases, the J end by 4 bases, with 7 bases between. This CDR3 contains 11 residues. As DNA, the CDR3 is TGCAGCGTCAGCGGATACAATGAGCAGTTCTTC. The encoded protein is CSVSGYNEQFF.

The rearrangement joins TRBV4-3 to TRBJ1-3; D is uncertain. Germline V lookup: CDR1 LGHNA, CDR2 YSLEER. V was clipped by 0 bases and J by 4 bases, with 4 bases between them. The CDR3 totals 13 residues. In nucleotides, the CDR3 is TGCGCCAGCAGCCAAGACGGGGGAAACACCATATATTTT. It translates to CASSQDGGNTIYF.

The chain recombines TRBV7-8 with TRBJ1-6, with D possibly TRBD1 on 5 matching bases. Germline assignment: CDR1 SGHVS and CDR2 FQNEAQ. The CDR3 is 17 residues long. Trimming stripped 1 base from V and 0 bases from J, with 10 bases between. This CDR3 is CASSLVRGDSYNSPLHF. For the CDR3, the DNA is TGTGCCAGCAGCTTAGTCCGGGGGGACTCCTATAATTCACCCCTCCACTTT. Based on the CDR3 plus reference TRBV7-8 and TRBJ1-6, the full variable domain is GAGVSQSPRYKVAKRGQDVALRCDPISGHVSLFWYQQALGQGPEFLTYFQNEAQLDKSGLPSDRFFAERPEGSVSTLKIQRTQQEDSAVYLCASSLVRGDSYNSPLHFGNGTRLTVT.

The chain combines TRBV28 with TRBJ2-7; no clear D gene. Germline V gene data show CDR1 as MDHEN and CDR2 as SYDVKM. The length of the CDR3 is 14 residues. V was trimmed by 3 bases and J by 0 bases, leaving 9 bases between them. CDR3 amino acids: CASSFRQDSYEQYF. The CDR3 nucleotides read TGTGCCAGCAGTTTCCGGCAGGACTCCTACGAGCAGTACTTC.

Written as DNA, the CDR3 is TGCGCCAGCAGCTATAAGGGGGGCGGTGGCACTGAAGCTTTCTTT. Amino acids: CASSYKGGGGTEAFF. The chain is built from TRBV4-1 and TRBJ1-1, with a weak D call TRBD1 (6 bases). CDR1 is MGHRA, CDR2 YSYEKL, per germline. The CDR3 extends over 15 amino acids. V was shortened by 5 bases and J by 4 bases, with 17 bases between the two germline ends.

This chain uses TRBV7-3 with TRBJ2-5, with 7 bases aligning to TRBD2. This CDR3 is built from 13 residues. Germline V gene lookup returns CDR1 SGHTA and CDR2 FQGTGA. Germline trimming cut 5 bases from V and 4 bases from J; bases unmatched to any gene: 4. CDR3: CASSKGRGETQYF. CDR3 DNA sequence: TGTGCCAGCAGCAAAGGGAGGGGAGAGACCCAGTACTTC.

Remarks on this clone: Compared with germline, one end of the junction differs, possibly owing to a read error. This sequence joins TRBV6-6 and TRBJ2-7; a possible D gene is TRBD2 (5 bases). The CDR3 sequence is 15 residues long. Germline-derived CDR1 and CDR2 are MNHNY and SVGAGI (reference sequence). The CDR3 DNA is TGTGCCAGCAGTAGACGAATGCCCGGGAACCCTTTTGAAGTCTTC. Encoded protein: CASSRRMPGNPFEVF.

The V gene is TRBV7-8, the J gene TRBJ2-2; 8 bases line up with TRBD1. The V and J ends lost 3 bases and 6 bases, in that order; junction bases with no gene match: 6. The CDR3 contains 15 residues. The germline gives CDR1 SGHVS, CDR2 FQNEAQ. CDR3 nucleotide sequence: TGTGCCAGCAGCTTCGCAGGGGGCCGCGCCGGGGAGCTGTTTTTT. Amino acids: CASSFAGGRAGELFF.

V usage is TRBV4-1 and J usage is TRBJ2-2, with 14 bases lining up with TRBD2. The ends lost 6 bases at V and 2 bases at J; junction bases unmatched: 8. The CDR3 spans 18 residues. Per germline, CDR1 MGHRA and CDR2 YSYEKL. The CDR3 region is CASSRTGTSGSNTGELFF. The CDR3 coding sequence is TGCGCCAGCAGTCGCACCGGGACTAGCGGGAGCAACACCGGGGAGCTGTTTTTT.

The chain carries TRBV2 and TRBJ2-7; 7 bases agree with TRBD2. The germline gives CDR1 SNHLY, CDR2 FYNNEI. CDR3 size: 13 residues. With V trimmed by 7 bases and J by 2 bases, 5 bases remained unmatched. In DNA form, the CDR3 reads TGTGCCAGCACCGGGACTATAACCTACGAGCAGTACTTC. Its protein product is CASTGTITYEQYF.

This chain uses TRBV28 with TRBJ2-7; tentatively, D is TRBD2 (5 bases). Germline loops: CDR1 MDHEN, CDR2 SYDVKM. The V end was cut by 4 bases, the J end by 3 bases, with 7 bases between. This CDR3 is built from 12 residues. CDR3 amino acids: CASSSGGYEQYF. The CDR3 DNA reads TGTGCCAGCAGTTCCGGAGGCTACGAGCAGTACTTC.